The source of this TCR beta chain is a study of radiation and T cells in renal cell carcinoma. Notes on the study in general: Pretreatment tumor biopsies were lacking, so baseline clonotypes are unknown. In blood, top tumor clones expanded by 2 weeks, shrinking by 4.

Stated time point: blood 4 weeks post-SBRT, at nephrectomy. Treatment noted: 15 Gy SBRT to primary tumor, nephrectomy 4 weeks later. After SBRT, blood was collected at 2 and 4 weeks, plus baseline. Clear cell pathology was present in this patient's renal cell carcinoma. Worth noting for this clone: The antigen remains undetermined.

Assay: immunoSEQ multiplex PCR; the TCRdb copy retains only in-frame clones and omits some. The table lists 120,000 to 150,000 clones, 75% to 90% of them singletons, with around a sixth in the top ten. Germline V gene data show CDR1 as SGHVS and CDR2 as FQNEAQ. Trimming stripped 2 bases from V and 7 bases from J, with 12 bases between. The CDR3 length is 15 residues. The rearrangement links TRBV7-8 to TRBJ1-6; D is possibly TRBD1 (6 bases). The TCR originated in a woman in her forties or fifties with renal cell carcinoma. The sample consisted of blood, taken from a patient whose treatment included radiotherapy and nephrectomy. The CDR3: CASSLTGQRNSPLHF. In DNA, the CDR3 is TGTGCCAGCAGCTTAACCGGACAGAGAAATTCACCCCTCCACTTT.